This T cell receptor beta chain was identified in a study of blood T cell repertoires in COVID-19. Overall study: Some COVID-19 samples were acute and others convalescent; all came from the United States, Italy and Spain.

Measured with immunoSEQ multiplex PCR; TCRdb has only the in-frame clones, and not every one. The sample has approximately 480,000 clones; roughly 87% are singletons. Individuals drawn from about two dozen US areas were about 18 to 90 years old. The recovered donors of Cohort 3 showed two negative PCRs, clearance, or symptom resolution. V was trimmed by 4 bases and J by 4 bases, leaving 23 bases between them. Germline V CDR1 and CDR2: SGDLS, YYNGEE. This CDR3 region has 17 residues. Sequenced input: PBMCs or T cells enriched from blood (not recorded which). This chain joins TRBV9 and TRBJ2-5; D might be TRBD1 (6 bases). The receptor comes from a woman between 18 and 30 years old who had recovered from COVID-19. This chain's CDR3 is CASSPQPLQGGRETQYF. The CDR3 DNA follows: TGTGCCAGCAGCCCGCAGCCCTTACAGGGTGGGAGAGAGACCCAGTACTTC.